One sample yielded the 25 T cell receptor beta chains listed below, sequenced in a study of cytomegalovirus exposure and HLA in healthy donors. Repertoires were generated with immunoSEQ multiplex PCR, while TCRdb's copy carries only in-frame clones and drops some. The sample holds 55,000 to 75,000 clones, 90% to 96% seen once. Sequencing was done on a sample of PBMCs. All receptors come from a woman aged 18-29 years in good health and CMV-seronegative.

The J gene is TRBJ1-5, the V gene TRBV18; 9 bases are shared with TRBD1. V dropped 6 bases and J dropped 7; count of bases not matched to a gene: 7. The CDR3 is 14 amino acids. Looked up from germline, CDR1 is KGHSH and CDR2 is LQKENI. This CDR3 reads CASSKTGGDQPQHF. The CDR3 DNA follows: TGTGCCAGCTCTAAAACAGGGGGCGACCAGCCCCAGCATTTT.

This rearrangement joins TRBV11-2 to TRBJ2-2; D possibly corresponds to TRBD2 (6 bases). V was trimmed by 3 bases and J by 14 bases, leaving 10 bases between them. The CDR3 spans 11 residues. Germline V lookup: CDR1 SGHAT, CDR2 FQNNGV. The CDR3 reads CASSLGGHLFF. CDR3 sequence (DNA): TGTGCCAGCAGCTTGGGGGGTCATCTGTTTTTT.

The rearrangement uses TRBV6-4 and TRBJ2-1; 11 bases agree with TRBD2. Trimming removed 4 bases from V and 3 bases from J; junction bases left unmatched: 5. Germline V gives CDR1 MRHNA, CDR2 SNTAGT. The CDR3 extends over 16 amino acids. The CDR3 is CASSASGTSGYNEQFF. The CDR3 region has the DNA TGTGCCAGCAGTGCCTCCGGGACTAGCGGCTACAATGAGCAGTTCTTC.

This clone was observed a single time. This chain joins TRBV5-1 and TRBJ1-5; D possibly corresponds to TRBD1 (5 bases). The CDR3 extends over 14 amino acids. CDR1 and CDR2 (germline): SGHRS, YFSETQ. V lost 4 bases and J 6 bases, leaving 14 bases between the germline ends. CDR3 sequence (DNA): TGCGCCAGCAGCGAGGACGGGAGGGGTCAGCCCCAGCATTTT. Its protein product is CASSEDGRGQPQHF. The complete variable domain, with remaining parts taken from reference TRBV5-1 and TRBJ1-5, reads KAGVTQTPRYLIKTRGQQVTLSCSPISGHRSVSWYQQTPGQGLQFLFEYFSETQRNKGNFPGRFSGRQFSNSRSEMNVSTLELGDSALYLCASSEDGRGQPQHFGDGTRLSIL.

The CDR3 protein is CASSFPRGVTAEAFF. DNA of the CDR3: TGTGCCAGCAGCTTCCCCAGGGGGGTAACGGCTGAAGCTTTCTTT. The chain couples TRBV7-8 to TRBJ1-1; 7 nucleotides match TRBD1. This CDR3 contains 15 residues. With V trimmed by 3 bases and J by 6 bases, 10 bases remained unmatched. Germline V gene lookup returns CDR1 SGHVS and CDR2 FQNEAQ.

The CDR3 DNA follows: TGTGCCAGCAGTCCAGGGGGCGCCGGGCGGGGAAACACCATATATTTT. Translating it yields CASSPGGAGRGNTIYF. The chain combines TRBV28 with TRBJ1-3; the match to TRBD1 covers 8 bases. V shed 5 bases and J 4 bases; nucleotides not matched to a gene: 10. This CDR3 has 16 amino acids. Germline lookup yields CDR1 MDHEN and CDR2 SYDVKM.

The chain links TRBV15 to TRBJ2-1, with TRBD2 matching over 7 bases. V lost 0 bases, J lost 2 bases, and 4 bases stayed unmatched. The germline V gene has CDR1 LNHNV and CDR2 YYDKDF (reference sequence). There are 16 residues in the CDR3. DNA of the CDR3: TGTGCCACCAGCAGAGAGGGCGGGACTACCTACAATGAGCAGTTCTTC. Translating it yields CATSREGGTTYNEQFF.

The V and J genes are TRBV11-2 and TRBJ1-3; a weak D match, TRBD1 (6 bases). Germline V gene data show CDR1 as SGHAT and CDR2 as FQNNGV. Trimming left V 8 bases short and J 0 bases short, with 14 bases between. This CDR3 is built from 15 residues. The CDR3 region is CASAIRGPSGNTIYF. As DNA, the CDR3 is TGTGCCAGCGCCATCAGGGGACCCTCTGGAAACACCATATATTTT.

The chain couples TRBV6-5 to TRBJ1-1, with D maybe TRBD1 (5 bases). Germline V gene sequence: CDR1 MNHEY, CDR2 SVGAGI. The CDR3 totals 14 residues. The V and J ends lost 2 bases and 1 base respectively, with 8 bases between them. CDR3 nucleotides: TGTGCCAGCAGTTACGTACAGGAGAACACTGAAGCTTTCTTT. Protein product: CASSYVQENTEAFF.

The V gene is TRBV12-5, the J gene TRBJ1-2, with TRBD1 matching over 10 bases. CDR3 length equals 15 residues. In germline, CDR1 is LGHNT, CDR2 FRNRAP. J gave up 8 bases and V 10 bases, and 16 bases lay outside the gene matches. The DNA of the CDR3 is TGTGCTACGAAAGCTGAGGGACAGGGGAGGGCGGGCTACACCTTC. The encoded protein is CATKAEGQGRAGYTF.

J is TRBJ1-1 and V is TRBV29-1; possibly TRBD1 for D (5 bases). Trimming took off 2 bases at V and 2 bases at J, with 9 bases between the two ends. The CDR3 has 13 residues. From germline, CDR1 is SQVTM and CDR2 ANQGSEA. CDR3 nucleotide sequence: TGCAGCGTTGAAAGGACAAAAAACACTGAAGCTTTCTTT. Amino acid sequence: CSVERTKNTEAFF.

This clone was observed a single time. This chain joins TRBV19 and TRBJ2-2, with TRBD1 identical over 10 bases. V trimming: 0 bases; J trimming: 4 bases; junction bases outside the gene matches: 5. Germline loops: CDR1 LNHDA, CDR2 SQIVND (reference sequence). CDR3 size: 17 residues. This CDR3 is CASSIDPGTGVTGELFF. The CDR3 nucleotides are TGTGCCAGTAGTATAGACCCCGGGACAGGGGTCACCGGGGAGCTGTTTTTT.

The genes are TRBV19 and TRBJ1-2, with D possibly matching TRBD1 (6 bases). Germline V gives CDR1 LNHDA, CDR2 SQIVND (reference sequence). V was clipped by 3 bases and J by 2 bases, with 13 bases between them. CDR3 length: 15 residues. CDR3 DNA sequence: TGTGCCAGTAGTATTTGGCAGGGGAAAAACTATGGCTACACCTTC. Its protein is CASSIWQGKNYGYTF.

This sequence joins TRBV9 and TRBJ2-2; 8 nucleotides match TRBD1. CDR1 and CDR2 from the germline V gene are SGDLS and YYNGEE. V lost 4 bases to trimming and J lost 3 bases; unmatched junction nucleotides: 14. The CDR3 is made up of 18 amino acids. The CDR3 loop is CASSPKGQGARDTGELFF. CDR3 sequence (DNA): TGTGCCAGCAGCCCCAAGGGCCAGGGGGCGCGGGACACCGGGGAGCTGTTTTTT.

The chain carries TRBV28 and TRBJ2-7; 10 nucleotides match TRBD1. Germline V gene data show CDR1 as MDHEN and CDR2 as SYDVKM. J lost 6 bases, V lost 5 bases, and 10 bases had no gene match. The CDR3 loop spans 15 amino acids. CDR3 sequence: CASSPTDRGLGEQYF. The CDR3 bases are TGTGCCAGCAGTCCTACCGACAGGGGGCTTGGCGAGCAGTACTTC.

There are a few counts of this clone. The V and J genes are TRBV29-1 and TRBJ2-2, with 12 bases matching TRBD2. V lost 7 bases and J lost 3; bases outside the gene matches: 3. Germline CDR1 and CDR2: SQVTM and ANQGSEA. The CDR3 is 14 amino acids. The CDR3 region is CSARLAGDTGELFF. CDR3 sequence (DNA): TGCAGCGCTAGACTAGCGGGGGACACCGGGGAGCTGTTTTTT.

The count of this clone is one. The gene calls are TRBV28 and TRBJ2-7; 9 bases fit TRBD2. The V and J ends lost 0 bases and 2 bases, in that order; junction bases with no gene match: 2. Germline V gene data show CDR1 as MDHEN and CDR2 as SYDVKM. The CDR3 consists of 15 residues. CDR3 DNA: TGTGCCAGCAGTTTATGGGCGGGGGGGCCCTACGAGCAGTACTTC. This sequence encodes CASSLWAGGPYEQYF.

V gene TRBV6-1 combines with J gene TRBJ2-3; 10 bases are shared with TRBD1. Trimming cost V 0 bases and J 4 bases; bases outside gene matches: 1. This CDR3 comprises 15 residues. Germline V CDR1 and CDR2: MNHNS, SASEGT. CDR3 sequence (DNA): TGTGCCAGCAGTGAAGCCGGACAGGGGGCAGATACGCAGTATTTT. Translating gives CASSEAGQGADTQYF.

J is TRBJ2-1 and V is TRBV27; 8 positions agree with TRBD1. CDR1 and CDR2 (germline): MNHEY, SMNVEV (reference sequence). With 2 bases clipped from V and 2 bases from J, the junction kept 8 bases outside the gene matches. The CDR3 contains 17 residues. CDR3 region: CASSLPSDRVTYNEQFF. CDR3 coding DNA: TGTGCCAGCAGTTTACCCTCGGACAGGGTGACCTACAATGAGCAGTTCTTC.

In DNA form, the CDR3 reads TGTGCCAGCAGCCCCGGTTCGGCTAGCGGGAGGGGGGAGCAGTTCTTC. This codes for CASSPGSASGRGEQFF. V and J are TRBV5-4 and TRBJ2-1; 12 bases map to TRBD2. The V gene's germline CDR1 is SGHNT and CDR2 YYREEE (reference sequence). J lost 10 bases, V lost 4 bases, and 12 bases had no gene match. The CDR3 spans 16 residues.

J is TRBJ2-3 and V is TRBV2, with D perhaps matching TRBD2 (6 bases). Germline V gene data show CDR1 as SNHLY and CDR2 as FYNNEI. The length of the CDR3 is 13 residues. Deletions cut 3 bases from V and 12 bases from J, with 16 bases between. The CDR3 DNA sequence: TGTGCCAGCAGTGAGGGCGGGGCCGCCCACCAGTATTTT. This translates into CASSEGGAAHQYF. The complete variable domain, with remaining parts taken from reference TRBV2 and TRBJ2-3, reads EPEVTQTPSHQVTQMGQEVILRCVPISNHLYFYWYRQILGQKVEFLVSFYNNEISEKSEIFDDQFSVERPDGSNFTLKIRSTKLEDSAMYFCASSEGGAAHQYFGPGTRLTVL.

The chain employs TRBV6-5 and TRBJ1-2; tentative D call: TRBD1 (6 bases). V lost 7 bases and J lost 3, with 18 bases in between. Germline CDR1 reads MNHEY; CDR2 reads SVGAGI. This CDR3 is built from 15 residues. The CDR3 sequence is CASKVYRVSDYGYTF. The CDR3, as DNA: TGTGCCAGCAAGGTCTACAGGGTGTCGGACTATGGCTACACCTTC.

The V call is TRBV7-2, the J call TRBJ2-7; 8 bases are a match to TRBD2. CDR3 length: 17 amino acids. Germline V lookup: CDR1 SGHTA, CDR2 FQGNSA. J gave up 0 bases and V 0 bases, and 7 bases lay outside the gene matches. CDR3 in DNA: TGTGCCAGCAGCTTAGCGGGGGTAGCGGGGAGCTCCTACGAGCAGTACTTC. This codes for CASSLAGVAGSSYEQYF.

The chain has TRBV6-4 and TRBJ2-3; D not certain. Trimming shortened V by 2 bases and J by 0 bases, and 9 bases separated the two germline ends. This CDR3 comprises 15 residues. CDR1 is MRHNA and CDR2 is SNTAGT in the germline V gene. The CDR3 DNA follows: TGTGCCAGCAGTGACGTGGCGGATAGCACAGATACGCAGTATTTT. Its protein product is CASSDVADSTDTQYF.

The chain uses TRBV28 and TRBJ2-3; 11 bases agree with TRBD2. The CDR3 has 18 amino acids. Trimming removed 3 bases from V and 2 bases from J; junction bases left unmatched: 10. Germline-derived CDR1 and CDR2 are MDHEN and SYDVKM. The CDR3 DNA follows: TGTGCCAGCAGTTTCCCCCTCGGGACTAGCGGTTCCACAGATACGCAGTATTTT. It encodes CASSFPLGTSGSTDTQYF. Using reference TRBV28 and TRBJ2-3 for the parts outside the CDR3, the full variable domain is DVKVTQSSRYLVKRTGEKVFLECVQDMDHENMFWYRQDPGLGLRLIYFSYDVKMKEKGDIPEGYSVSREKKERFSLILESASTNQTSMYLCASSFPLGTSGSTDTQYFGPGTRLTVL.